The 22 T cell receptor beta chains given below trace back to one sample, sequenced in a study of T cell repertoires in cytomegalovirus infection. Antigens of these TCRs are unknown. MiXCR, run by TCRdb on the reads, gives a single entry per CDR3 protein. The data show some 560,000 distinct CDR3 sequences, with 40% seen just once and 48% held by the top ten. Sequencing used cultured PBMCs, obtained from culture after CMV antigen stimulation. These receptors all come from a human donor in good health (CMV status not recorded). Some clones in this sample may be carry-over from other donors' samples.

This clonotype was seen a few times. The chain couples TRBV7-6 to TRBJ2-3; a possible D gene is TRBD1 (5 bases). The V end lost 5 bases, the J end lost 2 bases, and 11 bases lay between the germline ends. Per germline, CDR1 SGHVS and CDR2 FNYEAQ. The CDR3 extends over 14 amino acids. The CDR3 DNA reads TGTGCCAGCAGCCCACAGGCACTCACAGATACGCAGTATTTT. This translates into CASSPQALTDTQYF.

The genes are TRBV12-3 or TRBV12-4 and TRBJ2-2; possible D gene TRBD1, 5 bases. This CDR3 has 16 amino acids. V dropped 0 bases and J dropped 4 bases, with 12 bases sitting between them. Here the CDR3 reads CASSLALGHSTGELFF. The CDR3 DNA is TGTGCCAGCAGTTTAGCGCTTGGACATTCCACCGGGGAGCTGTTTTTT.

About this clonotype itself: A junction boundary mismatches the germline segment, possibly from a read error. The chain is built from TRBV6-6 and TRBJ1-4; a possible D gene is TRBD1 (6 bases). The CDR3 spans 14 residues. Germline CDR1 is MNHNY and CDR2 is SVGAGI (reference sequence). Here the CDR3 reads CASSYTGANENLFF. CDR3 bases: TGTGCCAGCAGTTACACGGGGGCTAATGAAAACCTGTTTTTT.

The CDR3 reads CASSIRAGVREQFF. The CDR3 coding sequence is TGTGCCAGTAGTATCAGAGCGGGAGTACGTGAGCAGTTCTTC. The chain combines TRBV19 with TRBJ2-1; TRBD2 aligns across 8 bases. The V gene's germline CDR1 is LNHDA and CDR2 SQIVND (reference sequence). Trimming took 3 bases from V and 9 from J; bases not matched to a gene: 7. The CDR3 contains 14 residues.

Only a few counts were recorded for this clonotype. The CDR3 coding sequence is TGTGCCAGCAGCAAGGGACAGGGAAACTCTCAGCCAATGCCCCAGCATTTT. It translates to CASSKGQGNSQPMPQHF. V and J are TRBV7-9 and TRBJ1-5; 9 positions match TRBD1. Germline trimming cut 5 bases from V and 9 bases from J; bases unmatched to any gene: 17. The CDR3 sequence is 17 residues long. Germline lookup yields CDR1 SEHNR and CDR2 FQNEAQ (reference sequence).

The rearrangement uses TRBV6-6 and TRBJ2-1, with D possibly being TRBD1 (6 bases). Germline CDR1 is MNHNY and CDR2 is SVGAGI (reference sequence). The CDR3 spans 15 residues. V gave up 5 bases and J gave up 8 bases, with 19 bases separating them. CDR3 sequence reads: CASSEWGQGLYEQFF. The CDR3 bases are TGTGCCAGCAGTGAATGGGGGCAGGGTCTATATGAGCAGTTCTTC.

The CDR3 sequence is CASTRQKNTEAFF. The CDR3 coding sequence is TGTGCCAGTACCCGGCAGAAGAACACTGAAGCTTTCTTT. The rearrangement joins TRBV19 to TRBJ1-1; D not certain. The V end lost 7 bases, the J end lost 1 base, and 10 bases lay between the germline ends. This CDR3 region has 13 residues. The germline gives CDR1 LNHDA, CDR2 SQIVND (reference sequence).

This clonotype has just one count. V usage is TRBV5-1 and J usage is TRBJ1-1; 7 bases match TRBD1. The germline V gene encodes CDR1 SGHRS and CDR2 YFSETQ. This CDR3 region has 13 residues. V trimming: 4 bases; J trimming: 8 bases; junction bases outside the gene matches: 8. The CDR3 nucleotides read TGCGCCAGCAGCCTGGAGACAGGGACCGAAGCTTTCTTT. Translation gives CASSLETGTEAFF.

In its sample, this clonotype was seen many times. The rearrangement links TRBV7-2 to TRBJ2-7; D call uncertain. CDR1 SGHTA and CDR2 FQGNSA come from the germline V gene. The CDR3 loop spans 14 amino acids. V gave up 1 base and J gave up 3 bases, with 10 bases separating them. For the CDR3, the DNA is TGTGCCAGCAGCTTAGGGGCAGGCAACTACGAGCAGTACTTC. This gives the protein CASSLGAGNYEQYF.

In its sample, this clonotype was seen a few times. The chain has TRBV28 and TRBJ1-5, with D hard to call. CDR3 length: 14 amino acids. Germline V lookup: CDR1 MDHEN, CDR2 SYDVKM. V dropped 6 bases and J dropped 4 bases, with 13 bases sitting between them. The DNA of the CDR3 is TGTGCCAGCAGCGCCGTCTCTGGGAATCAGCCCCAGCATTTT. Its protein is CASSAVSGNQPQHF.

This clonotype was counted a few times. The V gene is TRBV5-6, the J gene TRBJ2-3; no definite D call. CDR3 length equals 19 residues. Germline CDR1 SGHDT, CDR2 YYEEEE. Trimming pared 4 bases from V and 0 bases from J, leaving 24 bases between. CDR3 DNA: TGTGCCAGCAGCCTTGGTGGCCTAGTCACACTTACTAGCACAGATACGCAGTATTTT. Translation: CASSLGGLVTLTSTDTQYF. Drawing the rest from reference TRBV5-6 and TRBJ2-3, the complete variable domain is DAGVTQSPTHLIKTRGQQVTLRCSPKSGHDTVSWYQQALGQGPQFIFQYYEEEERQRGNFPDRFSGHQFPNYSSELNVNALLLGDSALYLCASSLGGLVTLTSTDTQYFGPGTRLTVL.

The chain's CDR3 is CASSRDREVSPLHF. The CDR3 nucleotides read TGCGCCAGCAGCCGCGACAGGGAAGTTTCACCCCTCCACTTT. The chain couples TRBV5-1 to TRBJ1-6; TRBD1 aligns across 7 bases. Germline CDR1 is SGHRS and CDR2 is YFSETQ. CDR3 size: 14 residues. Trimming took 4 bases from V and 9 from J; bases not matched to a gene: 7.

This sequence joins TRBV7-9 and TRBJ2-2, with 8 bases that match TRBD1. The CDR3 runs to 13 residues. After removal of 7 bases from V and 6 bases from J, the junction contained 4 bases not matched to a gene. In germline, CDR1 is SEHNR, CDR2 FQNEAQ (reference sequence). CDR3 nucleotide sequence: TGTGCCAGCACACAACAGGGGGCCGGGGAGCTGTTTTTT. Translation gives CASTQQGAGELFF.

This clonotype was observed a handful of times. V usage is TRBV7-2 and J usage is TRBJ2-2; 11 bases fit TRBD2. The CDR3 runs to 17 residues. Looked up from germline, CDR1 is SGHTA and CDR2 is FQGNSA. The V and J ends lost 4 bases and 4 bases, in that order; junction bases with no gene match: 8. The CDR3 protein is CASSWYLAGGFTGELFF. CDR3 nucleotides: TGTGCCAGCAGCTGGTATTTAGCGGGAGGGTTCACCGGGGAGCTGTTTTTT.

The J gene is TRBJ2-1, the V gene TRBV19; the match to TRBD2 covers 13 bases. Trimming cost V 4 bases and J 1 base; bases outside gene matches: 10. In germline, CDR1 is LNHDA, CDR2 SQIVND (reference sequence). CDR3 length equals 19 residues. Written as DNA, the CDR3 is TGTGCCAGTAGTACAGGACTAGCGGGAGTTCAAGGATCCTACAATGAGCAGTTCTTC. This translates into CASSTGLAGVQGSYNEQFF. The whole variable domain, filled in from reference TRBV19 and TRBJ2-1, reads DGGITQSPKYLFRKEGQNVTLSCEQNLNHDAMYWYRQDPGQGLRLIYYSQIVNDFQKGDIAEGYSVSREKKESFPLTVTSAQKNPTAFYLCASSTGLAGVQGSYNEQFFGPGTRLTVL.

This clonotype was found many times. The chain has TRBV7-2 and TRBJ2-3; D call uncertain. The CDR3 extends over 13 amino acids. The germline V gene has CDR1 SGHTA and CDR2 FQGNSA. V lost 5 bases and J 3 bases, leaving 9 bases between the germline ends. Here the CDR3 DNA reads TGTGCCAGCAGCCTCGTTCGAACAGATACGCAGTATTTT. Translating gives CASSLVRTDTQYF.

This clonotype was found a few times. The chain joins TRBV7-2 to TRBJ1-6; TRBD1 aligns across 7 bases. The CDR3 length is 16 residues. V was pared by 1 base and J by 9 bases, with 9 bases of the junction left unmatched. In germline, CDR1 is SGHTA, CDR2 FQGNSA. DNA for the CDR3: TGTGCCAGCAGCTTAGTACCGACAGGGAGGAGTTCACCCCTCCACTTT. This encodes CASSLVPTGRSSPLHF.

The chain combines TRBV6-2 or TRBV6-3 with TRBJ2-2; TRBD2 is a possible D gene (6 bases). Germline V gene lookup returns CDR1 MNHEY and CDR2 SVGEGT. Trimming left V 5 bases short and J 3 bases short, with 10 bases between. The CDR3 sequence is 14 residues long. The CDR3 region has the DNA TGTGCCAGCAGTGAATGGGGGGACACCGGGGAGCTGTTTTTT. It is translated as CASSEWGDTGELFF.

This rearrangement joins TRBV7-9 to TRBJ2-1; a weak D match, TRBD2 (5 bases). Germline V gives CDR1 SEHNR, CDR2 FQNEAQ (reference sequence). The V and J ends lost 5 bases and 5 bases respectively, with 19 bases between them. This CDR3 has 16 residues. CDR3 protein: CASSPRLGTGNNEQFF. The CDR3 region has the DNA TGTGCCAGCAGCCCCAGACTGGGAACGGGGAACAATGAGCAGTTCTTC.

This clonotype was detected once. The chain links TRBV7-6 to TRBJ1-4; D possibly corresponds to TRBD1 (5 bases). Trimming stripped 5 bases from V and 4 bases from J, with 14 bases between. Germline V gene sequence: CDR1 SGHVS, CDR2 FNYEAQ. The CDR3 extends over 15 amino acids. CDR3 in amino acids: CASSPGGPINEKLFF. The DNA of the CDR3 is TGTGCCAGCAGCCCTGGGGGACCGATTAATGAAAAACTGTTTTTT.

The CDR3 is CSAQVPTGHEKLFF. The DNA for the CDR3 is TGCAGTGCTCAGGTCCCAACTGGACATGAAAAACTGTTTTTT. The rearrangement joins TRBV20-1 to TRBJ1-4; D is uncertain. The V end was cut by 5 bases, the J end by 6 bases, with 16 bases between. CDR3 length: 14 amino acids. Germline CDR1 DFQATT, CDR2 SNEGSKA (reference sequence).

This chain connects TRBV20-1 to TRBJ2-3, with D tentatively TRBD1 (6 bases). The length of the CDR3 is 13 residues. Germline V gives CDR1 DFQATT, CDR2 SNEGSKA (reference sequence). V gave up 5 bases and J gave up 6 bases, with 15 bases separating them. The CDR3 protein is CSAWGPRTDTQYF. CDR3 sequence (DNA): TGCAGTGCTTGGGGGCCCAGAACCGATACGCAGTATTTT.